These 19 T cell receptor beta chains share one sample of origin, sequenced in a study of monozygotic twins with inflammatory bowel disease. From its re-call of the 5' RACE reads, TCRdb lists each CDR3 protein once, without DNA. Its table records over 350,000 distinct CDR3 sequences. Material: blood. The receptor set was obtained from a human donor with ulcerative colitis or Crohn's disease, or a healthy co-twin of an affected twin (not recorded which).

V is TRBV7-9 and J is TRBJ1-2. From germline, CDR1 is SEHNR and CDR2 FQNEAQ (reference sequence). The CDR3 has 14 residues. CDR3: CASSLNQADYGYTF.

The V and J genes are TRBV20-1 and TRBJ1-5. CDR1 and CDR2 from the germline V gene are DFQATT and SNEGSKA (reference sequence). CDR3 size: 16 residues. CDR3 residues: CSARETFRPNNQPQHF.

The chain employs TRBV2 and TRBJ1-1. Germline CDR1 SNHLY, CDR2 FYNNEI. The CDR3 runs to 14 residues. CDR3 protein: CASSEFQINTEAFF.

The V gene is TRBV6-1, the J gene TRBJ2-2; TCRdb indicates TRBD2, and absent DNA this call remains unverified. The CDR3 runs to 16 residues. Germline V gene lookup returns CDR1 MNHNS and CDR2 SASEGT. CDR3 sequence: CASSLRTASIVGELFF.

The chain employs TRBV5-1 and TRBJ2-1; TCRdb reports TRBD2, a call that lacks DNA to check it against. The CDR3 contains 14 residues. The germline gives CDR1 SGHRS, CDR2 YFSETQ. CDR3 protein: CASSPGTIYNEQFF.

The gene calls are TRBV20-1 and TRBJ2-1; TCRdb's D gene call, TRBD1, goes unchecked for lack of DNA. The CDR3 length is 15 residues. The germline CDR1 and CDR2 sequences are DFQATT and SNEGSKA (reference sequence). CDR3 sequence: CSARGGNGEYNEQFF.

The rearrangement uses TRBV4-2 and TRBJ2-3; TCRdb lists TRBD1, though no DNA is available to test this call. The CDR3 is made up of 13 amino acids. CDR1 is LGHNA, CDR2 YNFKEQ, per germline. The CDR3 sequence: CASSGDREDTQYF.

The gene calls are TRBV12-3 or TRBV12-4 and TRBJ2-7. The CDR3 is 14 residues long. CDR3 in amino acids: CASSPTPGIYEQYF.

The CDR3 loop reads CASSLQDEQYF. The chain carries TRBV18 and TRBJ2-7. This CDR3 spans 11 amino acids. From germline, CDR1 is KGHSH and CDR2 LQKENI.

This chain connects TRBV9 to TRBJ2-2; without DNA, the TCRdb call of TRBD1 cannot be checked. The CDR3 length is 17 residues. Germline CDR1 and CDR2: SGDLS and YYNGEE. CDR3 region: CASSSDPGTPFTGELFF.

The rearrangement uses TRBV11-2 and TRBJ2-3; TCRdb reports TRBD1, a call that lacks DNA to check it against. This CDR3 region has 15 residues. From germline, CDR1 is SGHAT and CDR2 FQNNGV. The CDR3 spells CASSGPTGFSDTQYF.

The chain links TRBV4-3 to TRBJ2-7; with no DNA, the TCRdb D assignment of TRBD1 cannot be verified. In germline, CDR1 is LGHNA, CDR2 YSLEER. This CDR3 has 18 amino acids. CDR3 sequence: CASSQSPGRTGNFVEQYF.

V and J are TRBV11-2 and TRBJ2-1; TCRdb calls TRBD2, which cannot be checked without DNA. The CDR3 has 17 residues. Germline V gives CDR1 SGHAT, CDR2 FQNNGV. The CDR3 sequence is CASTPLPPSGRINEQFF.

The chain recombines TRBV5-1 with TRBJ2-4; TCRdb picks TRBD1, but there is no DNA to check that call. Germline-derived CDR1 and CDR2 are SGHRS and YFSETQ. The CDR3 runs to 14 residues. The CDR3 sequence is CASSHGKTGDIQYF.

The chain carries TRBV5-6 and TRBJ1-6; there is no DNA to check the TCRdb D call of TRBD1. Germline assignment: CDR1 SGHDT and CDR2 YYEEEE. The CDR3 totals 15 residues. CDR3 sequence: CASSPGRAYNSPLHF.

The rearrangement links TRBV11-3 to TRBJ2-1; TCRdb reports TRBD1, a call that lacks DNA to check it against. Germline CDR1 and CDR2: SGHNT and YENEEA. This CDR3 spans 15 amino acids. CDR3 in amino acids: CASSPGTGVDNEQFF.

V gene TRBV20-1 combines with J gene TRBJ2-5; without DNA, the TCRdb call of TRBD1 cannot be checked. Per germline, CDR1 DFQATT and CDR2 SNEGSKA (reference sequence). The CDR3 is 13 amino acids. The chain's CDR3 is CSAQRDRGETQYF.

The rearrangement links TRBV20-1 to TRBJ2-1; as DNA is missing, the TRBD1 call by TCRdb cannot be tested. The germline CDR1 and CDR2 sequences are DFQATT and SNEGSKA (reference sequence). The CDR3 is 12 amino acids. CDR3 sequence: CSARTGFNEQFF.

The CDR3 protein is CSARDGRRGYTF. The chain links TRBV20-1 to TRBJ1-2. Germline assignment: CDR1 DFQATT and CDR2 SNEGSKA (reference sequence). This CDR3 contains 12 residues.